The rows below give T cell receptor beta chains drawn from one sample of a study of control samples from healthy donors and cancer patients. Sequencing used immunoSEQ multiplex PCR; TCRdb keeps in-frame clones, though not all of them. The sample shows about 69,000 clones, around 92% of them seen only once. Sequencing was carried out using PBMCs. These receptors originate from a man in his sixties with lung cancer. Each CDR3 is given with its conserved first and last residue.

V	J	CDR3
TRBV7-8	TRBJ1-5	CASSLDRGPQHF
TRBV5-5	TRBJ1-5	CASSLGRERGQPQHF
TRBV12-5	TRBJ2-3	CASGVGGHTDTQYF
TRBV30	TRBJ1-6	CAWSVQQTSNSPLHF
TRBV3-1/TRBV3-2	TRBJ2-2	CASRAVTNTGELFF
TRBV3-1/TRBV3-2	TRBJ2-3	CASSQRTGGRDTQYF
TRBV12-5	TRBJ1-1	CASGPGTEAFF
TRBV18	TRBJ2-6	CASSPITSGANVLTF
TRBV14	TRBJ2-7	CASSPGGPYEQYF
TRBV5-4	TRBJ1-6	CASSSARAEYNSPLHF
TRBV6-5	TRBJ1-2	CASSYQGAGGYTF
TRBV6-1	TRBJ1-5	CASSERDRGSYQPQHF
TRBV25-1	TRBJ1-2	CASSEYRTYGYTF
TRBV19	TRBJ2-1	CASSRSSGDYNEQFF
TRBV5-1	TRBJ2-5	CASSSGTSGGDQETQYF
TRBV5-4	TRBJ1-3	CASRGPLSGNTIYF
TRBV29-1	TRBJ2-2	CSVEAGGRGGGPGELFF
TRBV4-1	TRBJ2-7	CASSQESWGETYEQYF
TRBV7-2	TRBJ2-1	CASSESSSYNEQFF
TRBV12-5	TRBJ1-1	CASGLDPGGEAFF
TRBV12-3/TRBV12-4	TRBJ1-2	CASSAQTSGYTF
TRBV14	TRBJ2-5	CASSQGTSRVYF
TRBV10-1	TRBJ2-2	CASPRSVANTGELFF
TRBV2	TRBJ2-2	CASSPETGELFF
TRBV10-1	TRBJ2-2	CASSESKWAGELFF
TRBV4-1	TRBJ1-5	CASSQDRAGGRNQPQHF
TRBV21-1	TRBJ1-1	CASSSGRAGTEAFF
TRBV30	TRBJ1-6	CAWTTGVAGGSPLHF
TRBV2	TRBJ1-2	CASSINGQGTGYTF
TRBV9	TRBJ1-5	CASSVDSGGNQPQHF
TRBV25-1	TRBJ1-4	CASSDQFGLLFF
TRBV7-9	TRBJ2-2	CASSSETGELFF
TRBV5-1	TRBJ2-5	CASSLGRGLSQETQYF
TRBV5-1	TRBJ1-2	CASSLGTGVGYTF